This TCR beta chain comes out of a study of cytomegalovirus exposure and HLA in healthy donors. General study results and limits: A cluster of highly shared sequence variants was likely a sequencing artifact. The availability of immune exposure information extended only to CMV serostatus. Cytomegalovirus association was listed for approximately 150 TCR beta chains.

In the PCR, 60 Vbeta and 13 Jbeta primers were used. Original processing methods: Roughly 11 million shared chains were among the approximately 76 million unique TCR beta chains that a later analysis counted. Sequencing was performed with immunoSEQ multiplex PCR; in TCRdb, only in-frame clones are kept and a portion is missing. The D gene and trimming were derived from the DNA, and the V and J assignments and clone size from that table. The sample consists of 200,000 to 250,000 clones, 65% to 90% of them appearing once. Per the germline V gene, CDR1 is LGHNA and CDR2 is YSLEER. CDR3 length: 22 amino acids. Trimming pared 0 bases from V and 8 bases from J, leaving 37 bases between. About this clone itself: Its antigen is unidentified.

The sequenced sample was PBMCs. V is TRBV4-3 and J is TRBJ1-2, with a weak D call TRBD1 (5 bases). This sequence originates from a girl aged 10 to 17 in good health and CMV-seronegative. The CDR3 DNA is TGCGCCAGCAGCCAAGATCTGTTTGGGACGATCGGGGACGGGGGGTTTTTTGGGGGCTACACCTTC. Its protein product is CASSQDLFGTIGDGGFFGGYTF.